This T cell receptor beta chain was retrieved from a study of cytomegalovirus exposure and HLA in healthy donors. A note on this clone: As yet, its antigen is unknown.

Regarding the study as a whole: Reports showed the classifier diagnosing cytomegalovirus status with high specificity and sensitivity. Donors belonging to an Asian-associated ancestry cluster reportedly showed fewer N-insertions in productive TCRs than the 666-donor mean, according to what a later analysis found.

Healthy bone marrow donors formed the donor group. This PCR relied on a set of 60 Vbeta primers and 13 Jbeta primers. This table comes from immunoSEQ multiplex PCR, and its TCRdb copy is limited to in-frame clones, with some not included. This sample has fewer than 250,000 clones, with around 79% found just once. The CDR3 has 14 residues. CDR1 is SGHRS, CDR2 YFSETQ, per germline. Deletions cut 5 bases from V and 3 bases from J, with 15 bases between. The sequence came from a woman aged 50 to 65 in good health and CMV-seronegative. The sample consisted of PBMCs. The chain is built from TRBV5-1 and TRBJ2-7; possibly TRBD2 for D (6 bases). The CDR3 region is CASSPTGEIYEQYF. The CDR3 DNA reads TGCGCCAGCAGTCCTACGGGAGAAATCTACGAGCAGTACTTC.